This T cell receptor (beta chain) was identified during a study of blood T cells in healthy people across ages. Study-wide results and caveats: Donors of long life had a larger count of naive CD4+ cells and greater diversity than aged donors.

Through a sample-barcoded 5' primer and a J-beta primer mix, a second PCR was run for roughly 7 to 12 cycles. All samples yielded 3 million or more CDR3-containing paired-end reads. TCRdb independently ran MiXCR on the 5' RACE reads; one entry per CDR3 protein. There are hundreds of thousands of distinct CDR3 sequences in the sample; 50% to 65% occur only once, and 40% to 50% lies in the top ten. Worth noting for this clonotype: The antigen is unknown.

Each sample had at least 6 million PBMCs isolated. The TCR sequence derives from a man aged 80 or over in good health. Material: blood.

DNA of the CDR3: TGCAGTGCTAGAGATTTTCACAGGGGAGGGGGCACTGAAGCTTTCTTT. Its translation: CSARDFHRGGGTEAFF. J is TRBJ1-1 and V is TRBV20-1; 7 bases are shared with TRBD1. Trimming cost V 0 bases and J 4 bases; bases outside gene matches: 11. The CDR3 spans 16 residues. Germline loops: CDR1 DFQATT, CDR2 SNEGSKA (reference sequence).